This T cell receptor (beta chain) was observed in a study of cytomegalovirus exposure and HLA in healthy donors. In regard to this clone: Its specificity is not known.

Study-level results: CMV serostatus was the sole immune exposure information available.

The PCR made use of 60 Vbeta and 13 Jbeta primers. How the authors handled the data: Per a later analysis, the number of unique TCR beta chains was some 80 million, of which about 11 million were shared. The table came from immunoSEQ multiplex PCR; TCRdb's copy has only in-frame clones and leaves some out. That table gives V, J and clone size, and the DNA gave D and trimming. The data show some 130,000 clones, roughly 80% seen once. Looked up from germline, CDR1 is GTSNPN and CDR2 is SVGIG (reference sequence). The V and J ends lost 1 base and 4 bases respectively, with 14 bases between them. The CDR3 covers 15 residues.

This rearrangement joins TRBV30 to TRBJ1-5, with D possibly TRBD1 on 6 matching bases. Material for sequencing was PBMCs. The TCR comes from a female donor in good health and CMV-seronegative. CDR3 region: CAWSESQGWNQPQHF. The CDR3 nucleotides are TGTGCCTGGAGTGAGAGTCAGGGGTGGAATCAGCCCCAGCATTTT.